The following is a T cell receptor (beta chain) sequence with its context. Only in-frame clones appear in the TCRdb table, and some are missing; sequencing was by immunoSEQ multiplex PCR. The repertoire has more than 200,000 clones, more than 75% of them found once; the top ten carry less than 8%. The entry originates in a study of blood T cell repertoires in COVID-19. J was trimmed by 2 bases and V by 4 bases; bases with no gene match: 5. This CDR3 has 15 residues. CDR1 and CDR2 from the germline V gene are LNHDA and SQIVND (reference sequence). This TCR was sampled from a man under 40 in a cohort exposed to, infected with or recovered from COVID-19 (not recorded which). The sequenced sample consisted of PBMCs or T cells enriched from blood (not recorded which). The chain carries TRBV19 and TRBJ2-7; 10 positions agree with TRBD2. The CDR3 reads CASSSLAGATYEQYF. In nucleotides, the CDR3 is TGTGCCAGTAGTAGTCTAGCGGGAGCCACCTACGAGCAGTACTTC.